This T cell receptor beta chain was captured by sequencing in a study of blood T cell repertoires in COVID-19. Study context: Acute and convalescent COVID-19 specimens originated in the United States, Italy and Spain.

Original handling: The authors estimated nucleated cell counts from reference gene primer amplification. Clones were read by immunoSEQ multiplex PCR, and TCRdb kept only the in-frame ones, dropping some. The V and J calls and clone size come from that table; D and trimming were worked out from the DNA. Counted here are 130,000 to 150,000 clones, 88% occurring once; the ten biggest clones make up about 1.7%. Sequencing was carried out using peripheral blood. The TCR was taken from a woman aged 45-65 years with acute or convalescent COVID-19.

The CDR3 spells CASSEAGRHQPQHF. The CDR3 region has the DNA TGTGCCAGCAGTGAGGCAGGGAGGCATCAGCCCCAGCATTTT. The J gene is TRBJ1-5, the V gene TRBV6-1; a weak D match, TRBD1 (5 bases). There are 14 residues in the CDR3. The germline V and J ends were trimmed by 3 bases and 5 bases, with 11 bases remaining between them. Germline CDR1 is MNHNS and CDR2 is SASEGT.